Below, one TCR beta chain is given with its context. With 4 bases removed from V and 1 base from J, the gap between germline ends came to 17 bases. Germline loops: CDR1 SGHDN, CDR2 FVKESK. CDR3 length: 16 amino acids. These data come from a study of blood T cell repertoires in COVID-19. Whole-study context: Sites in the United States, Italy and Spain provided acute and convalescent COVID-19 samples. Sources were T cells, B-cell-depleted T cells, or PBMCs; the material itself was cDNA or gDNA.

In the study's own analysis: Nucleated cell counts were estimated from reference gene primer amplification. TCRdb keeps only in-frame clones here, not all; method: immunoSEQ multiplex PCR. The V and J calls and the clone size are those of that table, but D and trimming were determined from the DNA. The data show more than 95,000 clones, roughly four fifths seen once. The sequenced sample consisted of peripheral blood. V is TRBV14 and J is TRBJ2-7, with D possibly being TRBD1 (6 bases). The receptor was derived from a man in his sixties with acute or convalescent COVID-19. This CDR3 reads CASSPQTGTRSYEQYF. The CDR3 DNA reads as TGTGCCAGCAGCCCTCAGACAGGTACCCGATCCTACGAGCAGTACTTC.